This T cell receptor beta chain was captured by sequencing in a study of beta chain features in type 1 diabetes. The whole isolated RNA underwent reverse transcription, so sequencing captured expressed TCRB transcripts. Profiling relied on immunoSEQ multiplex PCR, and the TCRdb table lists in-frame clones only, not all of them. The data contain 600,000 or so clones, around 15% of them seen just once; the ten biggest clones take up around 0.04%. Sorting with CD45RO/CCR7/CD25/CD127/CD95/CD27 yielded naive, central memory, regulatory and stem-like memory CD4+ cells. This clone was observed a few times. Its antigen remains unidentified. The trim removed 9 bases at V and 6 bases at J, leaving 9 bases unmatched. Germline values: CDR1 SNHLY, CDR2 FYNNEI. The CDR3 loop spans 13 amino acids. Broader study findings: Shorter TCRB CDR3s, moderately but significantly so, marked every one of the four CD4+ subsets in Type 1 diabetes patients.

The sample consisted of naive CD4+ T cells from blood. This chain joins TRBV2 and TRBJ2-7; 9 bases match TRBD2. The clonotype comes from a man aged 18 to 30 with type 1 diabetes. CDR3 nucleotide sequence: TGTGCCAGTAGGACGGCGGGGGGGACCGAGCAGTACTTC. It encodes CASRTAGGTEQYF.